The next 31 T cell receptor beta chains were all read from a single sample in a study of T cells in Graves' hyperthyroidism and ophthalmopathy. Amplified TCR beta CDR3 regions came from RNA transcripts. The TCR CDR3 first-round RT-PCR relied on the HTBI primer set. TCRdb ran MiXCR on the multiplex PCR reads and lists one entry per CDR3 protein. This sample has about 600,000 distinct CDR3 sequences, with 14% found just once. What was sequenced was blood. The receptors were gathered from a young woman with Graves' ophthalmopathy.

This clonotype was recorded many times. CDR3 sequence reads: CASSSLAGGWAEQFF. CDR3 nucleotide sequence: TGTGCCAGCAGCTCGCTAGCGGGAGGCTGGGCTGAGCAGTTCTTC. V gene TRBV7-9 combines with J gene TRBJ2-1, with TRBD2 identical over 11 bases. The CDR3 loop spans 15 amino acids. Germline V CDR1 and CDR2: SEHNR, FQNEAQ (reference sequence). V was clipped by 4 bases and J by 9 bases; unmatched bases: 8.

The chain employs TRBV29-1 and TRBJ1-1; 8 nucleotides align to TRBD1. Germline V CDR1 and CDR2: SQVTM, ANQGSEA. V shed 6 bases and J 5 bases; nucleotides not matched to a gene: 8. This CDR3 is built from 13 residues. The CDR3 region has the DNA TGCAGCGTGGATGGACAGGGAGGAACTGAAGCTTTCTTT. It is translated as CSVDGQGGTEAFF.

V and J are TRBV5-4 and TRBJ1-3, with D hard to call. The ends were cut back, 4 bases at V and 0 bases at J, with 11 bases in the middle. This CDR3 has 15 residues. CDR1 and CDR2 from the germline V gene are SGHNT and YYREEE (reference sequence). The CDR3 sequence is CASSPRANSGNTIYF. CDR3 in DNA: TGTGCCAGCAGCCCTCGGGCCAACTCTGGAAACACCATATATTTT.

As to this clonotype: This may come from a read error, since a much larger clone is one base off. V usage is TRBV30 and J usage is TRBJ1-1, with a possible D match to TRBD1 (5 bases). The length of the CDR3 is 15 residues. CDR1 and CDR2 from the germline V gene are GTSNPN and SVGIG (reference sequence). The ends were cut back, 3 bases at V and 4 bases at J, with 18 bases in the middle. CDR3 amino acids: CAWSTGGHITTEAFF. The CDR3 DNA sequence: TGTGCCTGGAGCACAGGAGGACACATTACCACTGAAGCTTTCTTT.

Concerning this clonotype itself: A read error may produce the germline difference seen at one junction end. The chain joins TRBV7-9 to TRBJ2-2; D may be TRBD1 (6 bases). This CDR3 has 15 amino acids. CDR1 SEHNR and CDR2 FQNEAQ come from the germline V gene (reference sequence). The CDR3 DNA reads TGTGCCGGCAGCCCGGGACACCTTTACACCGGGGAGCTGTTTTTT. Its protein is CAGSPGHLYTGELFF.

This clonotype was found a few times. V is TRBV2 and J is TRBJ1-2; D uncertain. The V and J ends lost 3 bases and 5 bases respectively, with 22 bases between them. The germline gives CDR1 SNHLY, CDR2 FYNNEI. The CDR3 is 17 residues long. The CDR3 protein is CASSDEKGLRSLYGYTF. The CDR3 DNA follows: TGTGCCAGCAGTGACGAGAAGGGCCTCAGGTCCCTATATGGCTACACCTTC. The variable domain in full, completed from reference TRBV2 and TRBJ1-2, reads EPEVTQTPSHQVTQMGQEVILRCVPISNHLYFYWYRQILGQKVEFLVSFYNNEISEKSEIFDDQFSVERPDGSNFTLKIRSTKLEDSAMYFCASSDEKGLRSLYGYTFGSGTRLTVV.

This clonotype was seen more than once but under ten times. The chain links TRBV9 to TRBJ2-7; no clear D gene. This CDR3 has 13 residues. Germline CDR1 reads SGDLS; CDR2 reads YYNGEE. Trimming pared 3 bases from V and 0 bases from J, leaving 7 bases between. The CDR3 DNA is TGTGCCAGCAGCGCCCCGTCCTCCTACGAGCAGTACTTC. Its protein is CASSAPSSYEQYF.

This clonotype was observed at least ten times. This chain links TRBV7-2 with TRBJ2-1; D is perhaps TRBD2 (5 bases). Between the trimmed V and J ends, which lost 4 bases and 5 bases, there was a span of 9 bases. The V gene's germline CDR1 is SGHTA and CDR2 FQGNSA. The CDR3 extends over 13 amino acids. The CDR3 nucleotides read TGTGCCAGCAGCTCCGGACTCCACAATGAGCAGTTCTTC. This translates into CASSSGLHNEQFF.

The gene calls are TRBV20-1 and TRBJ2-7, with D tentatively TRBD1 or TRBD2 (5 bases each). The CDR3 is 15 residues long. Per the germline V gene, CDR1 is DFQATT and CDR2 is SNEGSKA (reference sequence). V was pared by 3 bases and J by 4 bases, with 19 bases between. For the CDR3, the DNA is TGCAGTGCTAGTAGGAGCCGGGACCTACATTACGAGCAGTACTTC. Translation: CSASRSRDLHYEQYF.

This clonotype has more than one count but fewer than ten. The chain carries TRBV18 and TRBJ1-4, with D perhaps matching TRBD1 (5 bases). V lost 1 base and J lost 2, with 5 bases in between. This CDR3 has 14 amino acids. CDR1 is KGHSH and CDR2 is LQKENI in the germline V gene. CDR3 protein: CASSPRQTNEKLFF. The DNA for the CDR3 is TGTGCCAGCTCACCACGACAGACTAATGAAAAACTGTTTTTT.

The chain carries TRBV6-1 and TRBJ1-2; weak D call: TRBD1 (6 bases). The CDR3 extends over 18 amino acids. Germline assignment: CDR1 MNHNS and CDR2 SASEGT. V lost 1 base to trimming and J lost 4 bases, with 22 bases between them. CDR3 amino acids: CASSEEVWGDRMGYGYTF. Written as DNA, the CDR3 is TGTGCCAGCAGTGAAGAGGTTTGGGGCGACAGGATGGGCTATGGCTACACCTTC.

In this sample, this clonotype turned up many times. The chain has TRBV27 and TRBJ2-2, with 12 bases fitting TRBD2. This CDR3 is 18 amino acids long. The ends lost 6 bases at V and 6 bases at J; junction bases unmatched: 14. Germline V CDR1 and CDR2: MNHEY, SMNVEV (reference sequence). The CDR3 region has the DNA TGTGCCAGCAGCTGGATTCTAGCGGGAGGGCCATCGGCCGGGGAGCTGTTTTTT. Translation gives CASSWILAGGPSAGELFF.

There are many counts of this clonotype. The chain carries TRBV6-1 and TRBJ1-6; D unresolved. The CDR3 extends over 13 amino acids. Trimming removed 10 bases at V and 2 bases at J, with 9 bases between. CDR1 MNHNS and CDR2 SASEGT come from the germline V gene. CDR3 in DNA: TGTGCCACCGGCCGTACCTATAATTCACCCCTCCACTTT. Amino acid sequence: CATGRTYNSPLHF.

This clonotype appeared many times. The chain has TRBV28 and TRBJ2-7; TRBD1 matches at 9 bases. The CDR3 spans 16 residues. V lost 6 bases and J lost 4; bases outside the gene matches: 13. Germline V CDR1 and CDR2: MDHEN, SYDVKM. The CDR3 coding sequence is TGTGCCAGCAGAACCAACAGGGGGCGAATTGGGTACGAGCAGTACTTC. Protein product: CASRTNRGRIGYEQYF.

The chain uses TRBV7-9 and TRBJ1-2; D is perhaps TRBD1 (5 bases). Germline V gives CDR1 SEHNR, CDR2 FQNEAQ (reference sequence). With 5 bases removed from V and 4 bases from J, the gap between germline ends came to 14 bases. This CDR3 comprises 14 residues. CDR3 in DNA: TGTGCCAGCAGCGGATTCAGGGAGATCTATGGCTACACCTTC. It specifies CASSGFREIYGYTF.

This clonotype was counted many times. J is TRBJ2-3 and V is TRBV7-2; 11 bases match TRBD1. Germline-derived CDR1 and CDR2 are SGHTA and FQGNSA. V lost 5 bases to trimming and J lost 5 bases; unmatched junction nucleotides: 6. The CDR3 is made up of 15 amino acids. The chain's CDR3 is CASSTRTGGVDTQYF. In nucleotides, the CDR3 is TGTGCCAGCAGCACGCGGACAGGGGGCGTAGATACGCAGTATTTT.

This clonotype was recorded many times. The chain uses TRBV27 and TRBJ2-5; tentatively, D is TRBD1 (6 bases). CDR3 size: 14 residues. Trimming shortened V by 5 bases and J by 4 bases, and 14 bases separated the two germline ends. From germline, CDR1 is MNHEY and CDR2 SMNVEV (reference sequence). For the CDR3, the DNA is TGTGCCAGCAGTCTCCAGGGGACGTCAGAGACCCAGTACTTC. Translated: CASSLQGTSETQYF.

This chain connects TRBV27 to TRBJ1-3, with 10 bases fitting TRBD1. The CDR3 has 18 residues. Germline CDR1 MNHEY, CDR2 SMNVEV (reference sequence). With 3 bases clipped from V and 4 bases from J, the junction kept 12 bases outside the gene matches. The CDR3 here is CASSFPGQGELGGNTIYF. The CDR3 DNA reads as TGTGCCAGCAGTTTCCCCGGACAGGGGGAATTGGGCGGAAACACCATATATTTT.

The V gene is TRBV5-5, the J gene TRBJ2-7, with 7 bases lining up with TRBD2. V lost 4 bases to trimming and J lost 2 bases; unmatched junction nucleotides: 6. Looked up from germline, CDR1 is SGHKS and CDR2 is YYEKEE (reference sequence). This CDR3 contains 14 residues. CDR3 DNA: TGTGCCAGCAGCCCATGGGGGGGGACCTACGAGCAGTACTTC. Residues: CASSPWGGTYEQYF.

The chain couples TRBV7-8 to TRBJ2-2; D tentatively reads TRBD1 or TRBD2 (5 bases each). Per the germline V gene, CDR1 is SGHVS and CDR2 is FQNEAQ. Trimming left V 3 bases short and J 5 bases short, with 28 bases between. The CDR3 consists of 20 residues. In DNA form, the CDR3 reads TGTGCCAGCAGCTTGAAGCCGAGGGTTATCGGCGGACAAACAACCGGGGAGCTGTTTTTT. This codes for CASSLKPRVIGGQTTGELFF.

This clonotype was picked up a small number of times. J is TRBJ2-2 and V is TRBV5-1, with 11 bases identical to TRBD2. Per germline, CDR1 SGHRS and CDR2 YFSETQ. The CDR3 is 19 residues long. Unmatched junction bases numbered 14, after V lost 4 bases and J lost 3 bases. CDR3 loop: CASSPIAGGPLRDTGELFF. In DNA, the CDR3 is TGCGCCAGCAGCCCAATAGCGGGAGGGCCTCTGAGGGACACCGGGGAGCTGTTTTTT.

V is TRBV28 and J is TRBJ1-2, with 10 bases aligning to TRBD1. This CDR3 spans 15 amino acids. With 8 bases clipped from V and 3 bases from J, the junction kept 9 bases outside the gene matches. CDR1 is MDHEN and CDR2 is SYDVKM in the germline V gene. The CDR3 loop is CASSPGTGVDYGYTF. CDR3 bases: TGTGCCAGCTCACCGGGGACAGGGGTGGACTATGGCTACACCTTC.

This clonotype was seen at least ten times. The chain couples TRBV5-1 to TRBJ1-2; the match to TRBD1 covers 7 bases. Germline V gives CDR1 SGHRS, CDR2 YFSETQ. Trimming took 8 bases from V and 5 from J; bases not matched to a gene: 6. This CDR3 spans 12 amino acids. The DNA of the CDR3 is TGCGCCAGTCGACAGGGAGCATATGGCTACACCTTC. Amino acids: CASRQGAYGYTF.

This clonotype was recorded at least ten times. This rearrangement joins TRBV6-2 or TRBV6-3 to TRBJ1-5, with D uncertain. V was cut by 0 bases and J by 4 bases, with 19 bases left in between. CDR1 and CDR2 (germline): MNHEY, SVGEGT. This CDR3 comprises 18 residues. For the CDR3, the DNA is TGTGCCAGCAGTTACTCGAATCAAGGGTCCCTAAGGAATCAGCCCCAGCATTTT. Translated: CASSYSNQGSLRNQPQHF.

V is TRBV5-1 and J is TRBJ2-1; TRBD2 agrees at 14 bases. CDR1 and CDR2 from the germline V gene are SGHRS and YFSETQ. J lost 7 bases, V lost 7 bases, and 4 bases had no gene match. CDR3 length: 14 amino acids. Here the CDR3 DNA reads TGCGCCAGCTCGACTAGCGGGGGGGGGAATGAGCAGTTCTTC. It yields the protein CASSTSGGGNEQFF.

Many counts were recorded for this clonotype. This chain uses TRBV12-3 or TRBV12-4 with TRBJ2-1; TRBD1 agrees at 7 bases. V dropped 2 bases and J dropped 9; count of bases not matched to a gene: 13. This CDR3 is built from 16 residues. CDR3 residues: CASSLIVTAPGGEQFF. DNA of the CDR3: TGTGCCAGCAGTTTAATCGTGACAGCGCCAGGGGGTGAGCAGTTCTTC.

This clonotype was picked up a small number of times. The V gene is TRBV27, the J gene TRBJ1-4, with 7 bases identical to TRBD1. The CDR3 contains 18 residues. V trimming: 4 bases; J trimming: 0 bases; junction bases outside the gene matches: 11. Per germline, CDR1 MNHEY and CDR2 SMNVEV (reference sequence). The CDR3 nucleotides are TGTGCCAGCAGTTCCCCGGGGCAGGGGGATTCAACTAATGAAAAACTGTTTTTT. This encodes CASSSPGQGDSTNEKLFF.

This clonotype was recorded many times. The V gene is TRBV3-2, the J gene TRBJ2-5. TRBV3-2 is a pseudogene locus. CDR3 size: 16 residues. CDR3 DNA: TGTGCCAGCAGCCAAGGAAGTCTCCTAGCACAAGAGACCCAGTACTTC. It specifies CASSQGSLLAQETQYF.

This clonotype was seen at least ten times. The chain employs TRBV7-2 and TRBJ1-2; D remains ambiguous. This CDR3 has 13 amino acids. Looked up from germline, CDR1 is SGHTA and CDR2 is FQGNSA. The V end lost 2 bases, the J end lost 4 bases, and 8 bases lay between the germline ends. CDR3 DNA sequence: TGTGCCAGCAGCTTAAGGAAGATCTATGGCTACACCTTC. Protein: CASSLRKIYGYTF.

This clonotype has more than one count but fewer than ten. Germline and junction disagree at one end, which may indicate a read error. The chain carries TRBV14 and TRBJ1-1; D is undetermined. This CDR3 is built from 13 residues. Germline-derived CDR1 and CDR2 are SGHDN and FVKESK. The CDR3 sequence is CASSQVGFRPQIF. The CDR3 region has the DNA TGTGCCAGCAGCCAAGTAGGCTTCCGCCCTCAGATCTTT. Combining the CDR3 with reference TRBV14 and TRBJ1-1 gives the whole variable domain EAGVTQFPSHSVIEKGQTVTLRCDPISGHDNLYWYRRVMGKEIKFLLHFVKESKQDESGMPNNRFLAERTGGTYSTLKVQPAELEDSGVYFCASSQVGFRPQIFGQGTRLTVV.

This chain links TRBV5-1 with TRBJ1-1; D is unclear. The germline V gene encodes CDR1 SGHRS and CDR2 YFSETQ. This CDR3 region has 14 residues. Trimming stripped 4 bases from V and 0 bases from J, with 10 bases between. The DNA for the CDR3 is TGCGCCAGCAGCCTGGGAATTATGAACACTGAAGCTTTCTTT. It specifies CASSLGIMNTEAFF.